This passage covers 5 T cell receptor beta chains from one sample sequenced in a study of blood T cell repertoires in COVID-19. Some clones are missing from TCRdb's copy, which holds only in-frame ones; the method was immunoSEQ multiplex PCR. This sample has 200,000 to 250,000 clones, with 83% found just once. The source material was peripheral blood. All receptors derive from a woman in her twenties or thirties with COVID-19, enrolled during active disease.

This chain uses TRBV9 with TRBJ1-4; possibly TRBD1 for D (5 bases). V was shortened by 1 base and J by 0 bases, with 10 bases between the two germline ends. Germline CDR1 SGDLS, CDR2 YYNGEE. The length of the CDR3 is 16 residues. The CDR3 sequence: CASSVQGSPTNEKLFF. The CDR3, as DNA: TGTGCCAGCAGCGTACAGGGATCCCCAACTAATGAAAAACTGTTTTTT.

The V gene is TRBV30, the J gene TRBJ2-7, with unresolved D. In germline, CDR1 is GTSNPN, CDR2 SVGIG (reference sequence). This CDR3 has 13 amino acids. V lost 3 bases, J lost 4 bases, and 13 bases lay in between. CDR3: CAWSRDTLYEQYF. The CDR3 nucleotides read TGTGCCTGGAGCCGAGACACCTTATACGAGCAGTACTTC. Together with reference TRBV30 and TRBJ2-7, the CDR3 gives the full variable domain: SQTIHQWPATLVQPVGSPLSLECTVEGTSNPNLYWYRQAAGRGLQLLFYSVGIGQISSEVPQNLSASRPQDRQFILSSKKLLLSDSGFYLCAWSRDTLYEQYFGPGTRLTVT.

CDR3 protein: CASKQRTLMNTGELFF. The CDR3 DNA reads as TGTGCCAGCAAGCAGCGGACCCTAATGAACACCGGGGAGCTGTTTTTT. This rearrangement joins TRBV7-2 to TRBJ2-2; D is possibly TRBD2 (5 bases). Trimming stripped 7 bases from V and 1 base from J, with 16 bases between. The CDR3 length is 16 residues. CDR1 is SGHTA and CDR2 is FQGNSA in the germline V gene.

This chain links TRBV2 with TRBJ2-5, with no clear D. This CDR3 has 11 amino acids. Germline loops: CDR1 SNHLY, CDR2 FYNNEI. With 0 bases removed from V and 9 bases from J, the gap between germline ends came to 5 bases. DNA of the CDR3: TGTGCCAGCAGTGAAGCCGCGCCCCAGTACTTC. Protein product: CASSEAAPQYF. Together with reference TRBV2 and TRBJ2-5, the CDR3 gives the full variable domain: EPEVTQTPSHQVTQMGQEVILRCVPISNHLYFYWYRQILGQKVEFLVSFYNNEISEKSEIFDDQFSVERPDGSNFTLKIRSTKLEDSAMYFCASSEAAPQYFGPGTRLLVL.

The rearrangement uses TRBV6-5 and TRBJ2-7, with D perhaps matching TRBD1 (5 bases). Trimming shortened V by 5 bases and J by 4 bases, and 15 bases separated the two germline ends. The CDR3 has 14 amino acids. In germline, CDR1 is MNHEY, CDR2 SVGAGI. The CDR3 spells CASSIYQGRYEQYF. The CDR3 bases are TGTGCCAGCAGTATATATCAGGGTCGGTACGAGCAGTACTTC.